The sequence of this T cell receptor beta chain was determined in a study of T cells after yellow fever vaccination. Study details: It was SMART-Seq v4 Ultra Low Input that prepared the fractions with low cell numbers. Study outcomes and limitations: Primary-vaccination clones mostly resurfaced post-booster (about 95% CD4, approximately 90% CD8). The appearance of a small share of clonotypes in both CD4 and CD8 compartments was observed.

A remark on this clonotype: What it binds is not known.

The germline gives CDR1 LGHNA, CDR2 YNFKEQ. The CDR3 has 19 amino acids. The ends lost 1 base at V and 2 bases at J; junction bases unmatched: 11. MiXCR, run by TCRdb on the 5' RACE reads, gives a single entry per CDR3 protein. This sample has hundreds of thousands of distinct CDR3 sequences, with around a sixth found just once. The material sequenced was PBMCs, taken before the yellow fever booster vaccination. The chain couples TRBV4-2 to TRBJ2-3; 11 positions match TRBD2. The source of this sequence is a man between 18 and 29 years old who received the YFV17D yellow fever vaccine. The CDR3 DNA follows: TGTGCCAGCAGCCAAGGTCACCCTAGCGGGGGGCCTATCACAGATACGCAGTATTTT. Amino acid sequence: CASSQGHPSGGPITDTQYF.